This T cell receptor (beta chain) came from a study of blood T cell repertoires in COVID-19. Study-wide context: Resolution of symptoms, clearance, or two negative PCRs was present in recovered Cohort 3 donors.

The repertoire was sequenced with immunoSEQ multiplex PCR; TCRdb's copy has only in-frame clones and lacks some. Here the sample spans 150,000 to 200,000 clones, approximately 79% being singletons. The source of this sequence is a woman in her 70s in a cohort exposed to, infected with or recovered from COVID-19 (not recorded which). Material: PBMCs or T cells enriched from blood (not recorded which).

The CDR3, as DNA: TGCGCCAGCAGCTTGGATGGACAGAACGACAATCAGCCCCAGCATTTT. It codes for CASSLDGQNDNQPQHF. The rearrangement links TRBV5-1 to TRBJ1-5; tentative D call: TRBD1 (6 bases). The germline CDR1 and CDR2 sequences are SGHRS and YFSETQ. Trimming took 0 bases from V and 3 from J, leaving 13 bases between them. This CDR3 region has 16 residues.